This T cell receptor beta chain was captured in a study of cytomegalovirus exposure and HLA in healthy donors. Healthy bone marrow donors formed the donor group. This CDR3 is built from 15 residues. Germline V gene data show CDR1 as SGDLS and CDR2 as YYNGEE. With 3 bases clipped from V and 4 bases from J, the junction kept 6 bases outside the gene matches. Researchers ran the PCR with 60 Vbeta and 13 Jbeta primers. TCRdb's copy holds only in-frame clones and misses some; the assay was immunoSEQ multiplex PCR. The top ten clones hold approximately 4% of a sample with 100,000 to 150,000 clones, over 70% of them seen once.

The chain couples TRBV9 to TRBJ2-1, with TRBD1 matching over 8 bases. The receptor's source is a middle-aged man in good health and CMV-seropositive. Source material: PBMCs. The CDR3 sequence: CASSGGQGIYNEQFF. The CDR3 DNA reads as TGTGCCAGCAGCGGAGGACAGGGAATTTACAATGAGCAGTTCTTC.